The rows below give T cell receptor beta chains drawn from one sample of a study of T cell changes during pregnancy in multiple sclerosis. This table comes from immunoSEQ multiplex PCR, and its TCRdb copy is limited to in-frame clones, with some not included. The table includes under 100,000 clones, 94% detected once. Here the sequenced sample was peripheral blood, taken in the third trimester of pregnancy. The source is a female donor with multiple sclerosis, enrolled in a pregnancy study. Each CDR3 is given with its conserved first and last residue. Rows may omit the clone size; those that give it use once, few, many or a size class.

TRBV19	17	.	TRBJ1-2	CASSKQFSQRTIYGYTF
TRBV6-5	14	.	TRBJ1-6	CASSIRDRNSPLHF
TRBV7-3	13	.	TRBJ1-1	CASSIRGNTEAFF
TRBV6-5	14	.	TRBJ1-2	CASRSRRHLYGYTF
TRBV18	16	.	TRBJ1-5	CASSPNQGSSNQPQHF
TRBV7-2	14	.	TRBJ1-4	CASSAGTENEKLFF
TRBV30	15	.	TRBJ2-5	CAWISSGGYQETQYF
TRBV11-2	13	many	TRBJ2-2	CASSFLASGELFF
TRBV4-1	14	.	TRBJ2-7	CASSQEGVGGEQYF
TRBV1	22	.	TRBJ1-2	CTSSQDRSPDSQTRRPNYGYTF
TRBV5-4	15	once	TRBJ1-4	CASSFEQGADEKLFF
TRBV2	17	.	TRBJ2-2	CASSGGDFRPNTGELFF
TRBV6-5	15	.	TRBJ1-2	CASRSRTATNYGYTF
TRBV20-1	11	.	TRBJ2-5	CSGSGEETQYF
TRBV5-1	15	.	TRBJ2-3	CASSFQDSGTDTQYF
TRBV5-6	14	.	TRBJ1-3	CASSSAGAGNTIYF
TRBV5-1	12	.	TRBJ1-2	CASSLGQADYTF
TRBV29-1	14	.	TRBJ2-1	CSVEGDRTGNEQFF
TRBV6-1	18	.	TRBJ1-6	CASSDSGTLSSYNSPLHF
TRBV7-8	16	.	TRBJ2-1	CASSPNRGGENNEQFF
TRBV4-1	15	.	TRBJ2-1	CASSSGTAGYNEQFF
TRBV25-1	15	.	TRBJ2-3	CASSSSGGITDTQYF